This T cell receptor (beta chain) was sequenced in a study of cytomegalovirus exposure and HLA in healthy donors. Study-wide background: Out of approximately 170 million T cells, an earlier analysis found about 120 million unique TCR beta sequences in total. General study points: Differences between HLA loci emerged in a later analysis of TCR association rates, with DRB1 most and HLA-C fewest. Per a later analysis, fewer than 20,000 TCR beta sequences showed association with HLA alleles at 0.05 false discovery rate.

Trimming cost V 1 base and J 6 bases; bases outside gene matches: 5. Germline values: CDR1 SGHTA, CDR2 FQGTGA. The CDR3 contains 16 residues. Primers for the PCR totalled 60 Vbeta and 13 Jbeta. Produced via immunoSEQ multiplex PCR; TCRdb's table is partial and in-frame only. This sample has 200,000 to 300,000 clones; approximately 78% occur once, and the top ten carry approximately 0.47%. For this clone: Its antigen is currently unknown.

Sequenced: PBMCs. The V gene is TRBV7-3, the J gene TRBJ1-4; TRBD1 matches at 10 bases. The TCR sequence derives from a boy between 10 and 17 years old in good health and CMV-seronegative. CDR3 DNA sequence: TGTGCCAGCAGCTTAAAGACAGGGGGCGACGATGAAAAACTGTTTTTT. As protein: CASSLKTGGDDEKLFF.